The source of this TCR beta chain is a study of blood T cell repertoires in COVID-19. About the study: Samples came from the United States, Italy and Spain, spanning acute and convalescent COVID-19.

In its sample, this clone was seen once. In the original analysis: The assay estimated nucleated cells by amplifying reference gene primers. Using immunoSEQ multiplex PCR, the repertoire was profiled, and TCRdb retains in-frame clones only, with some absent. V, J and clone size reflect that table, while D and trimming were determined from the DNA. The table has about 250,000 clones, approximately 90% seen once. This TCR was sampled from a woman aged 30 to 39 with COVID-19, enrolled during active disease. Specimen: peripheral blood.

CDR3 residues: CATSDLSGGGELFF. The DNA for the CDR3 is TGTGCCACCAGTGATTTGTCGGGTGGCGGGGAGCTGTTTTTT. The chain joins TRBV24-1 to TRBJ2-2; D remains unclear. The germline gives CDR1 KGHDR, CDR2 SFDVKD. CDR3 size: 14 residues. The V and J ends lost 0 bases and 7 bases respectively, with 8 bases between them.